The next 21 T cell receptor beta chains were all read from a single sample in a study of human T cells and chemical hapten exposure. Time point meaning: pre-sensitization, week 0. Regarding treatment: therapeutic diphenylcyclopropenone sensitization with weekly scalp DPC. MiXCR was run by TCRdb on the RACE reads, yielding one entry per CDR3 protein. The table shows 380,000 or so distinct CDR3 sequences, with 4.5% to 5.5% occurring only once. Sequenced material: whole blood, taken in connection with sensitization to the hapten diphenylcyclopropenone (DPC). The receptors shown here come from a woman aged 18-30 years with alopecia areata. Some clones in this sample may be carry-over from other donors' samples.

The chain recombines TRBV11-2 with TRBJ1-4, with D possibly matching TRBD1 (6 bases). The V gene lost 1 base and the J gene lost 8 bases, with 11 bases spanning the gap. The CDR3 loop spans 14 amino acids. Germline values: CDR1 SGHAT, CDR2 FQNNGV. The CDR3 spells CASSLVTGYEKLFF. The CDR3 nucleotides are TGTGCCAGCAGCTTAGTAACAGGGTACGAAAAACTGTTTTTT.

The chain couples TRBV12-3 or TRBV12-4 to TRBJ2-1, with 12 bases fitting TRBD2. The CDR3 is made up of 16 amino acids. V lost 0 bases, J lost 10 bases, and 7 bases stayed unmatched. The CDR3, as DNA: TGTGCCAGCAGTTTAGCCTACCTAGCGGGGGGGAAGGAGCAGTTCTTC. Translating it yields CASSLAYLAGGKEQFF.

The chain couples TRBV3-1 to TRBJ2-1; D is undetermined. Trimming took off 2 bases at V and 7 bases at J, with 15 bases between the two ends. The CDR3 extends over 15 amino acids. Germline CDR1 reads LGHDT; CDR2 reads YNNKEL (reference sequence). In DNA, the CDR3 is TGTGCCAGCAGCCAAAGATTCGCGAGCCCAAATGAGCAGTTCTTC. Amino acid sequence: CASSQRFASPNEQFF.

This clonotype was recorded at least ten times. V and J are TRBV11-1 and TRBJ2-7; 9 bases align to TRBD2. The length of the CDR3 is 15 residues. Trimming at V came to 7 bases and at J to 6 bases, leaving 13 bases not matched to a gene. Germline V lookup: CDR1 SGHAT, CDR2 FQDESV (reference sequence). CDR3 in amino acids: CASMPGSSGVGEQYF. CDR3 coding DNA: TGTGCCAGCATGCCGGGGTCTAGCGGGGTCGGCGAGCAGTACTTC.

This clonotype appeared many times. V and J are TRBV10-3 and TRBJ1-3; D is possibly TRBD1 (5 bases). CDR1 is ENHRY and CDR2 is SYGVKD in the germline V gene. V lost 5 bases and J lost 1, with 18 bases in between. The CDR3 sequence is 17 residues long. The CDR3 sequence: CAISFVNPQASGNTIYF. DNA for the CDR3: TGTGCCATCAGTTTCGTAAATCCACAGGCTTCTGGAAACACCATATATTTT.

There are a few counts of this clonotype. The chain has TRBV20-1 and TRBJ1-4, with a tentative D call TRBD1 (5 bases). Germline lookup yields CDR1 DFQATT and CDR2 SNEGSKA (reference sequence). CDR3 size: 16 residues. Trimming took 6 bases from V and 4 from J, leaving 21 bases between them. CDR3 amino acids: CSANPRDGTLNEKLFF. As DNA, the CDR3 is TGCAGTGCAAACCCCCGGGACGGTACTCTTAATGAAAAACTGTTTTTT.

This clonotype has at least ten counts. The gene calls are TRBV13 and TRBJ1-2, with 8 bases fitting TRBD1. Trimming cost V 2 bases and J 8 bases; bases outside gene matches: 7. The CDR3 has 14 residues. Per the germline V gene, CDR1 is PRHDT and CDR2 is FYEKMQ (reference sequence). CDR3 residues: CASSLHRGSPGYTF. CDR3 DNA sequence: TGTGCCAGCAGCTTACACAGGGGGAGTCCGGGCTACACCTTC.

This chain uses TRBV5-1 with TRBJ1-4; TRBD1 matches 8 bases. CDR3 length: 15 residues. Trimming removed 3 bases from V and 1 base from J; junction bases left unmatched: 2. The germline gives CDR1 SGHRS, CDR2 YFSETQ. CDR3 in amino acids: CASSSDRGTNEKLFF. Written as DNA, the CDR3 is TGCGCCAGCAGCTCAGACAGGGGAACTAATGAAAAACTGTTTTTT.

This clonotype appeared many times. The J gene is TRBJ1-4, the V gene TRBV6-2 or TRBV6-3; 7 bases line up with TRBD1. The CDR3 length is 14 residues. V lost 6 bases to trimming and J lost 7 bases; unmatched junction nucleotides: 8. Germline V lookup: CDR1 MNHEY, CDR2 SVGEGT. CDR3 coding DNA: TGTGCCAGCAGAAGGACAGGAGTTCGTGAAAAACTGTTTTTT. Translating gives CASRRTGVREKLFF.

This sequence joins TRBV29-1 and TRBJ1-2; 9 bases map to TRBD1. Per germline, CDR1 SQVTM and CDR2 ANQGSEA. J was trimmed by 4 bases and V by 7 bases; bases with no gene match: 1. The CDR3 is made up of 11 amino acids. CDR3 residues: CSATGGYGYTF. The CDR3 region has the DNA TGCAGCGCGACAGGGGGCTATGGCTACACCTTC.

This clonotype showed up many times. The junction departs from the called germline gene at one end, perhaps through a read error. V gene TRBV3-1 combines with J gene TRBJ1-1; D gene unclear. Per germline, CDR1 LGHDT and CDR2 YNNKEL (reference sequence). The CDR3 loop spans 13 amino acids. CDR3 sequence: CASSQDPFVVPYF. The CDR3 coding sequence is TGTGCCAGCAGCCAAGATCCATTCGTGGTCCCCTACTTT.

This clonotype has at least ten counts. The CDR3 sequence: CASSQGGTVRRQYF. The CDR3, as DNA: TGTGCCAGCAGCCAAGGAGGGACCGTCCGTCGGCAGTACTTC. V and J are TRBV14 and TRBJ2-7, with D perhaps assigned TRBD1 or TRBD2 (5 bases each). The CDR3 runs to 14 residues. Germline CDR1 and CDR2: SGHDN and FVKESK. Trimming stripped 1 base from V and 9 bases from J, with 16 bases between. The complete variable domain, with remaining parts taken from reference TRBV14 and TRBJ2-7, reads EAGVTQFPSHSVIEKGQTVTLRCDPISGHDNLYWYRRVMGKEIKFLLHFVKESKQDESGMPNNRFLAERTGGTYSTLKVQPAELEDSGVYFCASSQGGTVRRQYFGPGTRLTVT.

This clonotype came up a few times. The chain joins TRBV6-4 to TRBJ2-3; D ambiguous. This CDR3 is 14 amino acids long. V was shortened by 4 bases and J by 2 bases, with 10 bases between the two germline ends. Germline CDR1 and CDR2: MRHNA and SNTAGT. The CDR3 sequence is CASSARAITDTQYF. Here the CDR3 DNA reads TGTGCCAGCAGTGCCCGGGCGATCACAGATACGCAGTATTTT.

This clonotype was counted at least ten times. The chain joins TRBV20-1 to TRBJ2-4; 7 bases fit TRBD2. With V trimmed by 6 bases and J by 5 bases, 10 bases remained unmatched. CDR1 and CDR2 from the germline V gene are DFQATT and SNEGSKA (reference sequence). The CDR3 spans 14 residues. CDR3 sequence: CSARRTRLENIQYF. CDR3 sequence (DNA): TGCAGTGCCCGCCGGACTAGACTCGAAAACATTCAGTACTTC.

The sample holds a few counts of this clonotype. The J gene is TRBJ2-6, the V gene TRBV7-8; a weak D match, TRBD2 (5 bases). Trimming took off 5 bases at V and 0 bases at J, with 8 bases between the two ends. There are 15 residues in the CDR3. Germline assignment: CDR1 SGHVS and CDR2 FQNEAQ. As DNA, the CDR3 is TGTGCCAGCAGCCCGGACTTCTCTGGGGCCAACGTCCTGACTTTC. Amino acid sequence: CASSPDFSGANVLTF.

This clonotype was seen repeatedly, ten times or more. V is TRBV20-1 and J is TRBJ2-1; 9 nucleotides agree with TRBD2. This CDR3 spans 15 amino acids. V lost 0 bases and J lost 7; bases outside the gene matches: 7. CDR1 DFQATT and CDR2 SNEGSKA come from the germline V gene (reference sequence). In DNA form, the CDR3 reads TGCAGTGCTAGAGATCCCCTAGCGGGGACGAATGAGCAGTTCTTC. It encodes CSARDPLAGTNEQFF.

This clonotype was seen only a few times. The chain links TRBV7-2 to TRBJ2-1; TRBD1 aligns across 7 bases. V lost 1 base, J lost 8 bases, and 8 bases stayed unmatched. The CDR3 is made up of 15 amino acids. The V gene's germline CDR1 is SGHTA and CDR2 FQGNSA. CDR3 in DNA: TGTGCCAGCAGCTTAGAAGGGGGCGCGGTACATGAGCAGTTCTTC. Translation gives CASSLEGGAVHEQFF.

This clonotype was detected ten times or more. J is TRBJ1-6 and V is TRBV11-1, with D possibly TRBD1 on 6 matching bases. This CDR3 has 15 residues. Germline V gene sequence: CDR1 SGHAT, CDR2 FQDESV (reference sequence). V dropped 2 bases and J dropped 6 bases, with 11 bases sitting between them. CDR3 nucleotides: TGTGCCAGCAGCTTATCTGCAGGGGTTAATTCACCCCTCCACTTT. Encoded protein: CASSLSAGVNSPLHF.

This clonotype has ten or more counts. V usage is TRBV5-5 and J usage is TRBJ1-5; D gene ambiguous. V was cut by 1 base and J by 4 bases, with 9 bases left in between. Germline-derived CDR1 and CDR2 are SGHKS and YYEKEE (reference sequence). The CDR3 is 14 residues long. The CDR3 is CASSLLQINQPQHF. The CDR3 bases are TGTGCCAGCAGCTTGCTACAGATTAATCAGCCCCAGCATTTT.

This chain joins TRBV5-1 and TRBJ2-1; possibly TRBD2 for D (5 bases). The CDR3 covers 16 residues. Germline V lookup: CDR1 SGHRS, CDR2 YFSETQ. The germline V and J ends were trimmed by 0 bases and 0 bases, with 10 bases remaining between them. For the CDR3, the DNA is TGCGCCAGCAGCTTGGTGCCGGGGAGCTCCTACAATGAGCAGTTCTTC. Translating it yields CASSLVPGSSYNEQFF.

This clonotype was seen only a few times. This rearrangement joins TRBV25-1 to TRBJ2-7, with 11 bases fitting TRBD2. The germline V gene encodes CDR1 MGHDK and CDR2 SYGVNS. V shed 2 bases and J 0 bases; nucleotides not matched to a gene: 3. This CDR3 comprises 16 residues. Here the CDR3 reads CASSERLAGGSYEQYF. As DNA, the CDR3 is TGTGCCAGCAGTGAACGCCTAGCGGGGGGCTCCTACGAGCAGTACTTC.